This TCR beta chain emerged from a study of control samples from healthy donors and cancer patients. The repertoire was sequenced with immunoSEQ multiplex PCR; TCRdb's copy has only in-frame clones and lacks some. The data contain some 94,000 clones, 85% to 90% of them seen just once; the ten biggest clones take up about 9.5%. The TCR originated in a woman aged 50 to 60 with colorectal cancer. Sequenced: PBMCs.

CDR3: CASSPWTGGFAFF. CDR3 nucleotide sequence: TGTGCCAGCAGTCCATGGACAGGGGGCTTTGCTTTCTTT. This chain joins TRBV28 and TRBJ1-1, with 11 bases that match TRBD1. Germline lookup yields CDR1 MDHEN and CDR2 SYDVKM. This CDR3 is 13 amino acids long. V lost 5 bases to trimming and J lost 11 bases; unmatched junction nucleotides: 7.